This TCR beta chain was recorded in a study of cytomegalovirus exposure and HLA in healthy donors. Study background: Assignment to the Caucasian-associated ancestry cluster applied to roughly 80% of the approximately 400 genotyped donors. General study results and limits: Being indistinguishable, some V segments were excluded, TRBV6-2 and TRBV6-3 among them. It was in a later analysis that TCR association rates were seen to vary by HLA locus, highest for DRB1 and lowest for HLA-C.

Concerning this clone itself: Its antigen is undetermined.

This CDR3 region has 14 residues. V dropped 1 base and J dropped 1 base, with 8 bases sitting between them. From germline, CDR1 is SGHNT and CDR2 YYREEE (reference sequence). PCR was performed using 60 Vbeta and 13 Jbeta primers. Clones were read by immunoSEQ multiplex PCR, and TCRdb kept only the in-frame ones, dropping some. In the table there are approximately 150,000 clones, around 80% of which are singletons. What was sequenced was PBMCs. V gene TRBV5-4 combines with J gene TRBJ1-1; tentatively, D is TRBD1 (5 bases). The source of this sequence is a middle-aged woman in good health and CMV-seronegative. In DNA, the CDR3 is TGTGCCAGCAGCTTGATCGGACAGAACACTGAAGCTTTCTTT. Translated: CASSLIGQNTEAFF.